A selection of T cell receptor beta chains follows, all from one sample in a study of cytomegalovirus exposure and HLA in healthy donors. Repertoires were generated with immunoSEQ multiplex PCR, while TCRdb's copy carries only in-frame clones and drops some. Here the sample spans 100,000 to 150,000 clones, more than 70% being singletons. Sequenced input: PBMCs. These receptor sequences come from a man in his forties or fifties in good health and CMV-seronegative. CDR3s include the opening cysteine and the closing phenylalanine or tryptophan. D genes are given only for firm matches. For some rows the clone size is stated as once, few or many, or as a class when expanded; others skip it.

TRBJ1-1 | TRBV5-1 | - | - | CASSLVQDTEAFF | TGCGCTAGCAGCTTGGTTCAGGACACTGAAGCTTTCTTT
TRBJ1-5 | TRBV5-6 | - | - | CASSLDRAGPQPQHF | TGTGCCAGCAGCTTGGATCGCGCGGGTCCCCAGCCCCAGCATTTT
TRBJ2-4 | TRBV5-8 | once | TRBD2 | CASSPMWGLAGHKGIQYF | TGTGCCAGCAGCCCGATGTGGGGGCTAGCGGGCCACAAGGGCATTCAGTACTTC
TRBJ1-5 | TRBV7-6 | - | - | CASRTAGNNQPQHF | TGTGCCAGCAGAACCGCGGGAAACAATCAGCCCCAGCATTTT
TRBJ2-7 | TRBV7-2 | - | TRBD2 | CASSLATGTREQYF | TGTGCCAGCAGCTTAGCAACCGGGACTAGAGAGCAGTACTTC
TRBJ2-2 | TRBV4-3 | - | TRBD1 | CASSQRATGSTGELFF | TGCGCCAGCAGCCAAAGAGCGACAGGGAGCACCGGGGAGCTGTTTTTT
TRBJ1-1 | TRBV19 | few | TRBD1 | CASSMTGGTEAFF | TGTGCCAGTAGTATGACAGGGGGCACTGAAGCTTTCTTT
TRBJ1-4 | TRBV11-2 | - | - | CASSRRGFNEKLFF | TGTGCCAGCAGCCGCCGGGGGTTTAATGAAAAACTGTTTTTT
TRBJ2-7 | TRBV28 | - | - | CASTTPGNSYEQYF | TGTGCCAGCACCACCCCAGGGAACTCCTACGAGCAGTACTTC
TRBJ2-3 | TRBV2 | - | - | CASSLQGTDTQYF | TGTGCCAGCAGTCTACAGGGAACAGATACGCAGTATTTT
TRBJ2-2 | TRBV5-1 | - | TRBD2 | CASSLEASGYTGELFF | TGCGCCAGCAGCTTGGAGGCTAGCGGCTACACCGGGGAGCTGTTTTTT
TRBJ2-2 | TRBV27 | - | TRBD2 | CASSLRTSGARWELFF | TGTGCCAGCAGTCTTCGGACTAGCGGGGCCCGGTGGGAGCTGTTTTTT
TRBJ1-4 | TRBV10-3 | - | TRBD1 | CAISVGQGANEKLFF | TGTGCCATCAGTGTCGGACAGGGGGCTAATGAAAAACTGTTTTTT
TRBJ1-2 | TRBV28 | - | - | CASSFQGRSYGYTF | TGTGCCAGCAGTTTTCAGGGGCGAAGTTATGGCTACACCTTC
TRBJ1-6 | TRBV5-8 | - | - | CASGVWDTYSPLHF | TGTGCCAGCGGAGTTTGGGACACCTATTCACCCCTCCACTTT
TRBJ1-4 | TRBV12-5 | - | TRBD1 | CASGLGQGLFGNEKLFF | TGTGCTAGTGGTTTGGGACAGGGGTTATTCGGTAATGAAAAACTGTTTTTT
TRBJ2-4 | TRBV28 | few | TRBD1 | CASSHDRARTAKNIQYF | TGTGCCAGCAGTCACGACAGGGCGCGAACGGCCAAAAACATTCAGTACTTC
TRBJ2-7 | TRBV5-5 | - | TRBD2 | CASSTAGDLGDEQYF | TGTGCCAGCAGCACGGCGGGGGACTTAGGCGACGAGCAGTACTTC
TRBJ1-3 | TRBV2 | - | - | CASSYREYSGNTIYF | TGTGCCAGCAGTTACAGGGAGTACTCTGGAAACACCATATATTTT
TRBJ2-3 | TRBV28 | - | TRBD2 | CASSPIRWTSGADTQYF | TGTGCCAGCAGTCCCATACGATGGACTAGCGGGGCAGATACGCAGTATTTT
TRBJ2-3 | TRBV7-3 | - | TRBD2 | CASSSRDYFSDTQYF | TGTGCCAGCAGCTCCCGGGACTATTTCTCAGATACGCAGTATTTT
TRBJ1-2 | TRBV18 | - | TRBD1 | CASSLNPPGTGGSWGYTF | TGTGCCAGCTCACTTAATCCTCCTGGGACAGGGGGCAGTTGGGGCTACACCTTC
TRBJ2-7 | TRBV5-8 | few | TRBD2 | CASSAGLAGVGEQYF | TGTGCCAGCAGCGCAGGACTAGCGGGAGTCGGCGAGCAGTACTTC
TRBJ2-2 | TRBV2 | - | TRBD1 | CASTTGGSLTGELFF | TGTGCCAGCACGACAGGGGGCAGTTTGACCGGGGAGCTGTTTTTT
TRBJ1-1 | TRBV4-1 | - | - | CASSPLGLTKDTEAFF | TGCGCCAGCAGCCCGTTAGGTCTTACTAAGGATACTGAAGCTTTCTTT
TRBJ2-5 | TRBV28 | few | TRBD1 | CASSGDRGTETQYF | TGTGCCAGCAGTGGGGACAGGGGAACGGAGACCCAGTACTTC
TRBJ1-1 | TRBV19 | - | - | CASSRGPGVNTEAFF | TGTGCCAGTAGTAGGGGGCCGGGCGTGAACACTGAAGCTTTCTTT
TRBJ1-5 | TRBV13 | - | - | CASSSTKSAAAQHF | TGTGCCAGCAGCAGCACTAAAAGTGCAGCAGCCCAGCATTTT
TRBJ2-3 | TRBV9 | few | - | CASSEGGRLDTQYF | TGTGCCAGCAGCGAGGGGGGGCGTCTAGATACGCAGTATTTT
TRBJ1-1 | TRBV19 | - | TRBD1 | CASSISGGQRNTEAFF | TGTGCCAGTAGTATTTCAGGGGGGCAGCGGAACACTGAAGCTTTCTTT
TRBJ2-1 | TRBV5-6 | - | TRBD2 | CASSYRLAGGKNEQFF | TGTGCCAGCAGCTACAGACTAGCGGGAGGGAAGAATGAGCAGTTCTTC
TRBJ2-7 | TRBV5-8 | - | TRBD1 | CASSSTGAFPYF | TGTGCCAGCAGCTCTACAGGGGCCTTTCCCTACTTC
TRBJ1-4 | TRBV19 | - | - | CASSILAENEKLFF | TGTGCCAGTAGTATATTGGCAGAAAATGAAAAACTGTTTTTT
TRBJ2-3 | TRBV2 | - | TRBD2 | CASRRLAGGRDTDTQYF | TGTGCCAGCAGAAGACTAGCGGGAGGGCGGGACACAGATACGCAGTATTTT
TRBJ2-7 | TRBV19 | - | - | CASSQAGTYEQYF | TGTGCCAGTAGTCAGGCGGGGACCTACGAGCAGTACTTC
TRBJ1-2 | TRBV4-3 | - | - | CASSQARGSQLGGHGYTF | TGCGCCAGCAGCCAAGCCAGAGGCTCCCAGTTAGGCGGCCATGGCTACACCTTC
TRBJ2-6 | TRBV19 | - | - | CASSSGAAGANVLTF | TGTGCCAGTAGCTCAGGGGCGGCGGGGGCCAACGTCCTGACTTTC
TRBJ2-7 | TRBV4-2 | - | - | CASSRAGGIAYEQYF | TGTGCCAGCAGCCGGGCAGGGGGGATCGCCTACGAGCAGTACTTC
TRBJ1-2 | TRBV28 | - | TRBD1 | CASRNWTGVSYGYTF | TGTGCCAGCAGGAATTGGACAGGGGTAAGCTATGGCTACACCTTC
TRBJ2-5 | TRBV25-1 | few | TRBD1 | CASSDDRDGETQYF | TGTGCCAGCAGTGATGACAGGGATGGAGAGACCCAGTACTTC
TRBJ1-1 | TRBV6-1 | - | TRBD1 | CASSAIQGAVTEAFF | TGTGCCAGCAGTGCAATACAGGGGGCGGTCACTGAAGCTTTCTTT
TRBJ2-1 | TRBV7-3 | - | - | CASSVVAGSYNEQFF | TGTGCCAGCAGCGTCGTAGCAGGGTCCTACAATGAGCAGTTCTTC
TRBJ1-2 | TRBV5-1 | - | - | CASSLEVNYGYTF | TGCGCCAGCAGCTTAGAGGTGAACTATGGCTACACCTTC
TRBJ1-4 | TRBV2 | - | - | CATSGVGGNEKLFF | TGTGCCACCTCGGGGGTCGGGGGTAATGAAAAACTGTTTTTT
TRBJ1-1 | TRBV6-1 | - | - | CASSGTYEAFF | TGTGCCAGCAGCGGGACTTATGAAGCTTTCTTT